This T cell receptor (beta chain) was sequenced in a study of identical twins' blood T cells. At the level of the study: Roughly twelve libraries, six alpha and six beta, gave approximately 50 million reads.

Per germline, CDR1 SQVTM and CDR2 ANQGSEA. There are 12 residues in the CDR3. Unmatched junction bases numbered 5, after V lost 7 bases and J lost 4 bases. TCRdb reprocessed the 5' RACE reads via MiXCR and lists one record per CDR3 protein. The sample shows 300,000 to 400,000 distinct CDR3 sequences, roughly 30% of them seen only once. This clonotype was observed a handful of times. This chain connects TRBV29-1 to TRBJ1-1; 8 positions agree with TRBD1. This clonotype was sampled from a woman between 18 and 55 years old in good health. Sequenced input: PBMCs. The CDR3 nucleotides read TGCAGCGCCCGGACAGGGAGCACTGAAGCTTTCTTT. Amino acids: CSARTGSTEAFF. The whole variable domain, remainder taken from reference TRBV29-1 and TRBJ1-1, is SAVISQKPSRDICQRGTSLTIQCQVDSQVTMMFWYRQQPGQSLTLIATANQGSEATYESGFVIDKFPISRPNLTFSTLTVSNMSPEDSSIYLCSARTGSTEAFFGQGTRLTVV.